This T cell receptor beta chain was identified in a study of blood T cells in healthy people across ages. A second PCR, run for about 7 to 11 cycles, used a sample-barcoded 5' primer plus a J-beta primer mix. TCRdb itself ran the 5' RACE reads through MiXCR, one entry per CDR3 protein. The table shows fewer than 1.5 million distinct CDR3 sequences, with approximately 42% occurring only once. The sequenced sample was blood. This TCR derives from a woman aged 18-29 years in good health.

CDR3 in amino acids: CASSGGGLPQETQYF. CDR3 sequence (DNA): TGTGCCAGCAGCGGAGGGGGCCTACCCCAAGAGACCCAGTACTTC. The rearrangement joins TRBV5-6 to TRBJ2-5; tentative D call: TRBD1 (7 bases). CDR1 is SGHDT, CDR2 YYEEEE, per germline. V was pared by 4 bases and J by 1 base, with 14 bases between. The CDR3 is 15 residues long.